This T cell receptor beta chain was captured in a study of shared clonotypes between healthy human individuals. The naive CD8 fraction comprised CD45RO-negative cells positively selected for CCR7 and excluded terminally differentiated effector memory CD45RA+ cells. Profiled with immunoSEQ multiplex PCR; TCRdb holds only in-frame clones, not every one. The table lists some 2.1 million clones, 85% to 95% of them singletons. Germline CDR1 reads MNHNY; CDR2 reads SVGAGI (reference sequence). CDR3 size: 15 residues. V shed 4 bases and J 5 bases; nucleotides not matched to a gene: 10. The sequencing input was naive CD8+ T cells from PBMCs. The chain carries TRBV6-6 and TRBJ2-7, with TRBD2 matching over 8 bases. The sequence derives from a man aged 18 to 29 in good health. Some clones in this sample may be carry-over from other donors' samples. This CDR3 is CASSSREGHMDEQYF. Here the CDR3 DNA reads TGTGCCAGCAGTTCCCGGGAGGGACATATGGACGAGCAGTACTTC.